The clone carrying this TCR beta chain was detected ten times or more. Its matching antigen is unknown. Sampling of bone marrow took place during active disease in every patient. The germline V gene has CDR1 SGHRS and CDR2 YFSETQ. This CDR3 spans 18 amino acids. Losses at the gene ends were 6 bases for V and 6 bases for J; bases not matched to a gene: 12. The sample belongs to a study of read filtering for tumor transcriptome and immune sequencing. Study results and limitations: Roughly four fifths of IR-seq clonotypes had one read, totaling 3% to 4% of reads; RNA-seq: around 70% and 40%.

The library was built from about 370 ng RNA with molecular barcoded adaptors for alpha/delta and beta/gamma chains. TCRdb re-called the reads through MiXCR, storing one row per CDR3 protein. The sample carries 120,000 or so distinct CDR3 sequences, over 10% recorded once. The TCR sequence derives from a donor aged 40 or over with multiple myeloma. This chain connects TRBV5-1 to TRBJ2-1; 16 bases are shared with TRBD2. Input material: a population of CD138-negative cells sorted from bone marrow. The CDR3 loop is CASNLGTSGGAWFNEQFF. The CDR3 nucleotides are TGCGCCAGCAATCTTGGGACTAGCGGGGGGGCCTGGTTCAATGAGCAGTTCTTC.